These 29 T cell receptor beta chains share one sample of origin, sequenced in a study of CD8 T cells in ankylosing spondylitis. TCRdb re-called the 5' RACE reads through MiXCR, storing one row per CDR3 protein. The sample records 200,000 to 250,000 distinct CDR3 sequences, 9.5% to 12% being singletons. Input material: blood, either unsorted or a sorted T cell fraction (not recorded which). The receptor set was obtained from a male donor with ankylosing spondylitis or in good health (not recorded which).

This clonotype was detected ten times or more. The CDR3 DNA follows: TGCGCCAGCAGCCAAGGGACCGTCAGGGTACGCAGTGCGCAGTATTTT. It is translated as CASSQGTVRVRSAQYF. The rearrangement joins TRBV5-1 to TRBJ2-3; D may match TRBD1 or TRBD2 (5 bases each). V was cut by 4 bases and J by 10 bases, with 25 bases left in between. Germline loops: CDR1 SGHRS, CDR2 YFSETQ. The CDR3 extends over 16 amino acids.

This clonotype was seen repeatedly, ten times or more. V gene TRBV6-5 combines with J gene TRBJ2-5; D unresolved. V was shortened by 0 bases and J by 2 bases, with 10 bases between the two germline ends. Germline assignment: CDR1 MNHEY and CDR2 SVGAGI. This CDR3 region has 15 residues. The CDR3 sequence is CASSYSGQPQETQYF. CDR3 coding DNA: TGTGCCAGCAGTTACTCCGGGCAGCCTCAAGAGACCCAGTACTTC.

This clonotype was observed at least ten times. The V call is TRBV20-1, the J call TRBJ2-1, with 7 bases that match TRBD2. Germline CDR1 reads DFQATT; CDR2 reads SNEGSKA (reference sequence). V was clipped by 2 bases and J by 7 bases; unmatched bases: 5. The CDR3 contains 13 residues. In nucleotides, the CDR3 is TGCAGTGCTAGAACTAGCGACCTGAATGAGCAGTTCTTC. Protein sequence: CSARTSDLNEQFF.

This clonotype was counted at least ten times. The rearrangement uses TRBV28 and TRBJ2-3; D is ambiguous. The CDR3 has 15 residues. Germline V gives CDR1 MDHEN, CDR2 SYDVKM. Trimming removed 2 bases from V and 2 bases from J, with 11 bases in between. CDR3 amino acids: CASSLVGLSTDTQYF. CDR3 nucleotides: TGTGCCAGCAGTTTAGTTGGCCTCTCCACAGATACGCAGTATTTT.

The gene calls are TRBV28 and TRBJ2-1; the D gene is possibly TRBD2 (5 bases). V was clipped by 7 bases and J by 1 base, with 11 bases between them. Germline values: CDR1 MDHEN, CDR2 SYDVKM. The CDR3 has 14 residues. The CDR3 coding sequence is TGTGCCAGCAAGGGAATAGCGTCCTACAATGAGCAGTTCTTC. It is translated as CASKGIASYNEQFF.

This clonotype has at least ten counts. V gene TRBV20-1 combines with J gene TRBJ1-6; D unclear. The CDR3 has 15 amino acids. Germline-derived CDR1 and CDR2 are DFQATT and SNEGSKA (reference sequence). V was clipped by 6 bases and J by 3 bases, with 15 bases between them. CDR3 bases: TGCAGTGCCCCAACGGTCGGCTACTATAATTCACCCCTCCACTTT. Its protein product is CSAPTVGYYNSPLHF.

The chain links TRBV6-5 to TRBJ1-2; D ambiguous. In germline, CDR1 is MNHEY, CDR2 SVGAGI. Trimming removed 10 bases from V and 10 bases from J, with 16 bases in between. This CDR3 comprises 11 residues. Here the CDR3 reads CANYSPPSYTF. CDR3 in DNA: TGTGCCAACTATTCTCCTCCGTCCTACACCTTC.

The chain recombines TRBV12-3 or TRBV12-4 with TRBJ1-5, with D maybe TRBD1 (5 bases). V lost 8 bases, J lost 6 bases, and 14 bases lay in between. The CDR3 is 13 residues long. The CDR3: CASRGGAGQPQHF. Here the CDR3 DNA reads TGTGCCAGCCGGGGAGGGGCAGGTCAGCCCCAGCATTTT.

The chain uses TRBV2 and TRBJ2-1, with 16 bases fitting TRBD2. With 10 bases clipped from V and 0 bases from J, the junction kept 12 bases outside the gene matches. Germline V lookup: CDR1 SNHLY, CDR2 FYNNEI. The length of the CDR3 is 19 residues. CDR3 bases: TGTGCCATCTGGGAACCGGGACTAGCGGGAGGGAGCTCCTACAATGAGCAGTTCTTC. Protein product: CAIWEPGLAGGSSYNEQFF. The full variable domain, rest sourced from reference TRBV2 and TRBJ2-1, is EPEVTQTPSHQVTQMGQEVILRCVPISNHLYFYWYRQILGQKVEFLVSFYNNEISEKSEIFDDQFSVERPDGSNFTLKIRSTKLEDSAMYFCAIWEPGLAGGSSYNEQFFGPGTRLTVL.

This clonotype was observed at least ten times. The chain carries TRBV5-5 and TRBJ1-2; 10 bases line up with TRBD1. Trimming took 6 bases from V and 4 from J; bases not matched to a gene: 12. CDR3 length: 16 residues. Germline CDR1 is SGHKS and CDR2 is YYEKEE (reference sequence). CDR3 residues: CASTSTGTGEIYGYTF. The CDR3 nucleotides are TGTGCCAGCACCTCAACTGGGACAGGGGAGATCTATGGCTACACCTTC.

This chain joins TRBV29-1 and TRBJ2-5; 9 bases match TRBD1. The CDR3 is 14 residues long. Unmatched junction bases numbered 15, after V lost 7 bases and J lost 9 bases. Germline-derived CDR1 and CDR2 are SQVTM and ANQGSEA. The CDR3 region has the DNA TGCAGCGCCAAGCTCGACAGGGGGACCGGGGCCCAGTACTTC. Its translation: CSAKLDRGTGAQYF.

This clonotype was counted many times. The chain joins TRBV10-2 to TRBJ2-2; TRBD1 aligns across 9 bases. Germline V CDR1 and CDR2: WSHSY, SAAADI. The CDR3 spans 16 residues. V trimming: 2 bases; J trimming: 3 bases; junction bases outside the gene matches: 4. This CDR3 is CASSEGWDRDTGELFF. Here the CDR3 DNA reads TGCGCCAGCAGTGAGGGGTGGGACAGGGACACCGGGGAGCTGTTTTTT.

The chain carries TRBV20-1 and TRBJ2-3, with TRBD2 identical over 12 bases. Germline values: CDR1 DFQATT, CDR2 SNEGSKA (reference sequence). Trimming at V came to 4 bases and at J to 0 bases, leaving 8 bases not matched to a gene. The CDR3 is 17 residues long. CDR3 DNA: TGCAGTGCTATATACAAAGGGACTAGCGGGAGCACAGATACGCAGTATTTT. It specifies CSAIYKGTSGSTDTQYF.

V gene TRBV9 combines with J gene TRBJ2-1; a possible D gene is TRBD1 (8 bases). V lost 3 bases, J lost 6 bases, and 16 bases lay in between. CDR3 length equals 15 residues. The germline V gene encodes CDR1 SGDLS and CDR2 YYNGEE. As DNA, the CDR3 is TGTGCCAGCAGCGCCGGGGGGACAGGAGTCAATGAGCAGTTCTTC. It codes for CASSAGGTGVNEQFF.

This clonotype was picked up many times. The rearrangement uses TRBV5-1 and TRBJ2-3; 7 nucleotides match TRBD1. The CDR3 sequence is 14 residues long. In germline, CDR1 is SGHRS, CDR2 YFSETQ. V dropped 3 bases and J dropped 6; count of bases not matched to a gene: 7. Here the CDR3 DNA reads TGCGCCAGCAGCTACAGGGGAGAAAGCGATACGCAGTATTTT. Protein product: CASSYRGESDTQYF.

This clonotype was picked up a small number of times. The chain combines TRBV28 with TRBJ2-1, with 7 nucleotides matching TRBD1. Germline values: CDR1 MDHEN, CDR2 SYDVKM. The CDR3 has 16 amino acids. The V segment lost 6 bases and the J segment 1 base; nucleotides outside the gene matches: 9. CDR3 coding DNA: TGTGCCAGCAGGCCAGGGGGATCCACTTCCTACAATGAGCAGTTCTTC. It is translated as CASRPGGSTSYNEQFF.

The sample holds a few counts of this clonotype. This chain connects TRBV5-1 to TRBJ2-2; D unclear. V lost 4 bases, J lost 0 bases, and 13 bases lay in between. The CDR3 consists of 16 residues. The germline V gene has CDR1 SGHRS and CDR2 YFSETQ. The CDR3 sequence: CASSPYGVPNTGELFF. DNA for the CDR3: TGCGCCAGCAGCCCATATGGGGTCCCGAACACCGGGGAGCTGTTTTTT.

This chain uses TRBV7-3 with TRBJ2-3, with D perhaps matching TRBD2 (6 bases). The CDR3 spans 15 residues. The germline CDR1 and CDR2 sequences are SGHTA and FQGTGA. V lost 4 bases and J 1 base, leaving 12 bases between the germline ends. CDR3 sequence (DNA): TGTGCCAGCAGCTCGGGGGTGTCCGGCACAGATACGCAGTATTTT. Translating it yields CASSSGVSGTDTQYF.

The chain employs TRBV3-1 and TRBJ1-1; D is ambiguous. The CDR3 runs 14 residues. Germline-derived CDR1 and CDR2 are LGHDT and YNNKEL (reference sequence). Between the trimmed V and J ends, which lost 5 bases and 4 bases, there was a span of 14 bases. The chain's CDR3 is CASSMHGVGTEAFF. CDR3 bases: TGTGCCAGCAGCATGCATGGGGTGGGCACTGAAGCTTTCTTT. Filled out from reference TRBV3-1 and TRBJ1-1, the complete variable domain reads DTAVSQTPKYLVTQMGNDKSIKCEQNLGHDTMYWYKQDSKKFLKIMFSYNNKELIINETVPNRFSPKSPDKAHLNLHINSLELGDSAVYFCASSMHGVGTEAFFGQGTRLTVV.

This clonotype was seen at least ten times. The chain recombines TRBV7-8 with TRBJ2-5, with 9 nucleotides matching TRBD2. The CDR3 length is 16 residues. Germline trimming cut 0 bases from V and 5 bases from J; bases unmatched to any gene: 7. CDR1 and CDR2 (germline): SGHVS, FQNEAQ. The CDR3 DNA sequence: TGTGCCAGCAGCTTAGCGGCTAGCGGGAATTCTGAGACCCAGTACTTC. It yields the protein CASSLAASGNSETQYF.

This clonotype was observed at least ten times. CDR3 bases: TGCAGTGCCACAACCCTCCGGGACAGGAACCGTGGAGCTTTCTTT. Residues: CSATTLRDRNRGAFF. This chain joins TRBV20-1 and TRBJ1-1; TRBD1 matches 8 bases. The germline V gene encodes CDR1 DFQATT and CDR2 SNEGSKA (reference sequence). The CDR3 is 15 residues long. The J segment lost 10 bases and the V segment lost 6 bases, leaving 19 bases of the junction unmatched.

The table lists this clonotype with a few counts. CDR3 sequence reads: CASSQVVGANTEAFF. Written as DNA, the CDR3 is TGCGCCAGCAGCCAAGTCGTAGGAGCGAACACTGAAGCTTTCTTT. J is TRBJ1-1 and V is TRBV4-1, with D hard to call. Per the germline V gene, CDR1 is MGHRA and CDR2 is YSYEKL. Between the trimmed V and J ends, which lost 1 base and 1 base, there was a span of 10 bases. This CDR3 comprises 15 residues.

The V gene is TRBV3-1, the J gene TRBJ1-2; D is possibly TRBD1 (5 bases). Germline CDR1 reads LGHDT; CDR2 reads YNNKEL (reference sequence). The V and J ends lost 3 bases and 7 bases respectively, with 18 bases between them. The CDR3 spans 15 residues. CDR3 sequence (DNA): TGTGCCAGCAGCCACTATACCGGGGCTTATGGTGGCTACACCTTC. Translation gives CASSHYTGAYGGYTF.

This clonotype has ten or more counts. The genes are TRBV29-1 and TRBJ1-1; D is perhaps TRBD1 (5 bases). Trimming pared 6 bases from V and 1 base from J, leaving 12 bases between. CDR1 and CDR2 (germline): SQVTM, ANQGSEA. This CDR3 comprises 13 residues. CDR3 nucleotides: TGCAGCGTACTACCTCAGGGGAACACTGAAGCTTTCTTT. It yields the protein CSVLPQGNTEAFF.

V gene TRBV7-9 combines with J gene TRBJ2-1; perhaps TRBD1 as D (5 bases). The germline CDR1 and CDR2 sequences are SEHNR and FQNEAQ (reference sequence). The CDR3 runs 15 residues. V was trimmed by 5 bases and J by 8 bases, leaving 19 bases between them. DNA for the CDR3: TGTGCCAGCAGCCCACAGGTTTCGTCGAGCGATGAGCAGTTCTTC. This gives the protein CASSPQVSSSDEQFF.

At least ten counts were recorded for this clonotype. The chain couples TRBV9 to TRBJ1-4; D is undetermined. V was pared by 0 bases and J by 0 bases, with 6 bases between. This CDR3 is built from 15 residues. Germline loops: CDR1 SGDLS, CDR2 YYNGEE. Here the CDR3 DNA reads TGTGCCAGCAGCGTAGAGGCCGCAACTAATGAAAAACTGTTTTTT. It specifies CASSVEAATNEKLFF. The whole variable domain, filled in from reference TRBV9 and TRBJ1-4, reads DSGVTQTPKHLITATGQRVTLRCSPRSGDLSVYWYQQSLDQGLQFLIQYYNGEERAKGNILERFSAQQFPDLHSELNLSSLELGDSALYFCASSVEAATNEKLFFGSGTQLSVL.

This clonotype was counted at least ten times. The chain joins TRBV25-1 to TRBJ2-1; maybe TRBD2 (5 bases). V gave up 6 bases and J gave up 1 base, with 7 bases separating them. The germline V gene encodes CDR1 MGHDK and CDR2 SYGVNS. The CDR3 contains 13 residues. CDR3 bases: TGTGCCAGCAGACTAGGTTCCTACAATGAGCAGTTCTTC. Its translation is CASRLGSYNEQFF.

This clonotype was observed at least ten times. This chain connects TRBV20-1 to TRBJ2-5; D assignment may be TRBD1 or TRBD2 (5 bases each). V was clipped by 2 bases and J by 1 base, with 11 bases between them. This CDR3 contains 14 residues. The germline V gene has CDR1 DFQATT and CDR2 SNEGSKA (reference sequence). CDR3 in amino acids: CSARPGGGQETQYF. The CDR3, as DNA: TGCAGTGCTAGACCTGGGGGTGGCCAAGAGACCCAGTACTTC.

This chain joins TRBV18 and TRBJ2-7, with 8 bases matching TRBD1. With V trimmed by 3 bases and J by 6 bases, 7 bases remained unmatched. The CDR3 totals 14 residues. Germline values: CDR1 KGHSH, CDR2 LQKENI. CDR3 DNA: TGTGCCAGCTCACCCAGGGGGCCAGTGAGCGAGCAGTACTTC. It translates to CASSPRGPVSEQYF.